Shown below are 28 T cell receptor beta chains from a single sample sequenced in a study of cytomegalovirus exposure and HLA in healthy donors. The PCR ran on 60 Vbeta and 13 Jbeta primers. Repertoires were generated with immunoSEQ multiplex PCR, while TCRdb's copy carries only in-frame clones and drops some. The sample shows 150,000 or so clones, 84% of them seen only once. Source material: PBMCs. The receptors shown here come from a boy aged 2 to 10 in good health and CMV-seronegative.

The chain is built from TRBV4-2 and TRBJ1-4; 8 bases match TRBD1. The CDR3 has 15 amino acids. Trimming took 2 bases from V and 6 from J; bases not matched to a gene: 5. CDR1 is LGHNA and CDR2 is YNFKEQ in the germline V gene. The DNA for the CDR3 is TGTGCCAGCAGCCAACCCCAGGGGGCGGATGAAAAACTGTTTTTT. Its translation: CASSQPQGADEKLFF.

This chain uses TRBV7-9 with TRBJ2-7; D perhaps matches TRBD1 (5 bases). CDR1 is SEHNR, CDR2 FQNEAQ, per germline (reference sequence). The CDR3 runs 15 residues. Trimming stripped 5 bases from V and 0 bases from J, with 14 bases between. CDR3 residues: CASSPGSAFSYEQYF. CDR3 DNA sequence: TGTGCCAGCAGCCCAGGGTCGGCCTTCTCCTACGAGCAGTACTTC.

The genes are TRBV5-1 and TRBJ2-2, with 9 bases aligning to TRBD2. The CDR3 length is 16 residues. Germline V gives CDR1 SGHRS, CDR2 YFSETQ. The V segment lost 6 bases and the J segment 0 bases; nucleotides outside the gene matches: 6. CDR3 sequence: CASKAGGGSNTGELFF. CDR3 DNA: TGCGCCAGCAAAGCGGGGGGAGGTTCGAACACCGGGGAGCTGTTTTTT.

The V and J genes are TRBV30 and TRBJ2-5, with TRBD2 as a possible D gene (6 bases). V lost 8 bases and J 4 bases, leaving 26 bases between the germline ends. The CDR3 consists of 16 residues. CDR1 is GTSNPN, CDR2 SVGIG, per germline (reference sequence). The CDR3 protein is CAGVLIGSLTIETQYF. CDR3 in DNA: TGTGCCGGGGTGCTCATCGGGAGTCTTACGATAGAGACCCAGTACTTC.

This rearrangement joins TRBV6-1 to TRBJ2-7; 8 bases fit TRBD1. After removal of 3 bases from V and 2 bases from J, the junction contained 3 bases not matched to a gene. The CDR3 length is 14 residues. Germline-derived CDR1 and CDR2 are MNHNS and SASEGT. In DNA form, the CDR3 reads TGTGCCAGCAGTGACGGGACAGGACCCTACGAGCAGTACTTC. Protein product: CASSDGTGPYEQYF.

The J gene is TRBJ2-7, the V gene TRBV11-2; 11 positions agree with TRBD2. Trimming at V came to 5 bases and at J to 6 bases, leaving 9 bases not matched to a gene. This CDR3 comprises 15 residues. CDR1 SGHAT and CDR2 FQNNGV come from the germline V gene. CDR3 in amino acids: CASSPPTSGSSEQYF. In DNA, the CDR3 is TGTGCCAGCAGCCCACCTACTAGCGGGAGTTCCGAGCAGTACTTC.

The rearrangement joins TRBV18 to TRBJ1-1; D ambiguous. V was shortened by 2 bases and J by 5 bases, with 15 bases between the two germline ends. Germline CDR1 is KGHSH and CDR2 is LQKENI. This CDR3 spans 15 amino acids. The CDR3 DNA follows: TGTGCCAGCTCACCAGCCGCGGGTGGGGAAACTGAAGCTTTCTTT. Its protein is CASSPAAGGETEAFF.

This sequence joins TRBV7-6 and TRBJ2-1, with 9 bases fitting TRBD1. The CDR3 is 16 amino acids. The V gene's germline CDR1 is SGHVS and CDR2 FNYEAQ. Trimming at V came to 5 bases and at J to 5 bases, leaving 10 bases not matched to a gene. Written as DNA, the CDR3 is TGTGCCAGCAGCCCCATCTATTGGACAGGGGACAATGAGCAGTTCTTC. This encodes CASSPIYWTGDNEQFF.

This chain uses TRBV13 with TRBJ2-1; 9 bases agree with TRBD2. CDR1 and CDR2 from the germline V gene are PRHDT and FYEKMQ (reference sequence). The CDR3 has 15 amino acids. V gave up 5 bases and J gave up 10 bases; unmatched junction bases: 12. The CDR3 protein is CASSKLAGAIMEQFF. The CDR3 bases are TGTGCCAGCAGCAAACTAGCGGGCGCCATCATGGAGCAGTTCTTC.

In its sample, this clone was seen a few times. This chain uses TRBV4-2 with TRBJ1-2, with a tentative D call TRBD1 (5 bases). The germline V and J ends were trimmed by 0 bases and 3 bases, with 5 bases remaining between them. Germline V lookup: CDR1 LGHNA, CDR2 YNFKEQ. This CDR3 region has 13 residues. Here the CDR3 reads CASSQEGDYGYTF. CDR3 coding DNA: TGTGCCAGCAGCCAAGAAGGGGACTATGGCTACACCTTC.

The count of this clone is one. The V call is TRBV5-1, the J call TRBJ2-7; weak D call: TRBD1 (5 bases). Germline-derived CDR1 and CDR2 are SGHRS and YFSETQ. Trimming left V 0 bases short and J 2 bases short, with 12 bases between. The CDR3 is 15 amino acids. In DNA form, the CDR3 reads TGCGCCAGCAGCTTGGTGGACAAACCAGCCTACGAGCAGTACTTC. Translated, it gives CASSLVDKPAYEQYF.

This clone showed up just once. CDR3 in DNA: TGTGCCAGTAGTCCGCGGACAGGGGTTCTAGCTGGGGCCAACGTCCTGACTTTC. Its translation is CASSPRTGVLAGANVLTF. The chain has TRBV19 and TRBJ2-6; 9 bases line up with TRBD1. In germline, CDR1 is LNHDA, CDR2 SQIVND (reference sequence). The V gene end was trimmed by 5 bases and the J gene end by 2 bases; junction bases not matched to a gene: 10. This CDR3 is 18 amino acids long. Full variable domain (rest looked up from reference TRBV19 and TRBJ2-6): DGGITQSPKYLFRKEGQNVTLSCEQNLNHDAMYWYRQDPGQGLRLIYYSQIVNDFQKGDIAEGYSVSREKKESFPLTVTSAQKNPTAFYLCASSPRTGVLAGANVLTFGAGSRLTVL.

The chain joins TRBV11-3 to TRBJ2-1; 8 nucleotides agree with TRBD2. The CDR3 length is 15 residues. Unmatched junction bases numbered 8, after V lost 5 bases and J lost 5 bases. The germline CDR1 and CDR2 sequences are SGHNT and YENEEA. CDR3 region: CASSVSGNENNEQFF. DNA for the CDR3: TGTGCCAGCAGCGTTAGCGGGAACGAGAACAATGAGCAGTTCTTC. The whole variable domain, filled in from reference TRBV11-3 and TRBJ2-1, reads EAGVVQSPRYKIIEKKQPVAFWCNPISGHNTLYWYLQNLGQGPELLIRYENEEAVDDSQLPKDRFSAERLKGVDSTLKIQPAELGDSAVYLCASSVSGNENNEQFFGPGTRLTVL.

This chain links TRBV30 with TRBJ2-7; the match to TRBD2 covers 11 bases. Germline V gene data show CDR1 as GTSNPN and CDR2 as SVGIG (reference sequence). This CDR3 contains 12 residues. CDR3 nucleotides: TGTGCTTGGGGGACTAGCGGCTACGAGCAGTACTTC. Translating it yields CAWGTSGYEQYF.

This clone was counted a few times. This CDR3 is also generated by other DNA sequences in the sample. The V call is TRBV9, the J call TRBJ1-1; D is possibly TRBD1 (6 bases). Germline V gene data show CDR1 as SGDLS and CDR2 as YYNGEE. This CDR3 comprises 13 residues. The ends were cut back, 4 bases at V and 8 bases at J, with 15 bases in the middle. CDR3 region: CASSLHTGTEAFF. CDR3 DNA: TGTGCCAGCAGCCTCCATACCGGGACAGAAGCTTTCTTT. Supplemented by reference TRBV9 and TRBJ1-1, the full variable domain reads DSGVTQTPKHLITATGQRVTLRCSPRSGDLSVYWYQQSLDQGLQFLIQYYNGEERAKGNILERFSAQQFPDLHSELNLSSLELGDSALYFCASSLHTGTEAFFGQGTRLTVV.

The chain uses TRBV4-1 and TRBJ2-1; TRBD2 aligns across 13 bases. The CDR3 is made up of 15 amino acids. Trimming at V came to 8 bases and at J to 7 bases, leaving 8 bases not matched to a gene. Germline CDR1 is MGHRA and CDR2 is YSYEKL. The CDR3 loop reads CASGLPGLAGNEQFF. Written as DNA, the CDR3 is TGCGCCAGCGGGCTGCCGGGACTAGCGGGAAATGAGCAGTTCTTC.

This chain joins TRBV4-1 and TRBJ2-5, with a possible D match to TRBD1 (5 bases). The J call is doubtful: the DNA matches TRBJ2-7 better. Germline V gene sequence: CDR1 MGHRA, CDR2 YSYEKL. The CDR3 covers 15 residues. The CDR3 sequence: CASSQGREELHEQYF. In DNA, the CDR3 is TGCGCCAGCAGCCAAGGCAGGGAAGAACTCCACGAGCAGTACTTC.

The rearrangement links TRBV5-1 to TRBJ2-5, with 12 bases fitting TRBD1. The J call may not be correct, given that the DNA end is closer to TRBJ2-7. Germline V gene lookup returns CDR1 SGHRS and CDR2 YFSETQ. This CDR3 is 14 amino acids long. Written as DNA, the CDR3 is TGCGCCAGCAGCAAGGGACAGGGGGCCGACGAGCAGTACTTC. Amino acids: CASSKGQGADEQYF.

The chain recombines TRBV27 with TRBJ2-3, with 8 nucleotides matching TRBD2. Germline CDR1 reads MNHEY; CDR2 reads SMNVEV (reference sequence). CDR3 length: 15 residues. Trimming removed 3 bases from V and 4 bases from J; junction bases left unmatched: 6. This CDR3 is CASSFSGGPADTQYF. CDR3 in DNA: TGTGCCAGCAGTTTTTCGGGAGGGCCGGCAGATACGCAGTATTTT.

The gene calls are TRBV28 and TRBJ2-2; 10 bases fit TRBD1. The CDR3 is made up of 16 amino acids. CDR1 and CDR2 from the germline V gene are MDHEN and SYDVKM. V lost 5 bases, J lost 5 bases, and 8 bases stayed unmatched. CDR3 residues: CASSPRQGASTGELFF. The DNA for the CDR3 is TGTGCCAGCAGTCCCCGACAGGGGGCTTCTACCGGGGAGCTGTTTTTT.

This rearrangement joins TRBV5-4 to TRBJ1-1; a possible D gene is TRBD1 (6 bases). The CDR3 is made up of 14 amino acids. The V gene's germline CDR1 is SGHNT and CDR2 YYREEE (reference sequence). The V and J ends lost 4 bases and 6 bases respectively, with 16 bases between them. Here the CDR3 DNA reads TGTGCCAGCAGCGACAGGAAAACACAGGCTGAAGCTTTCTTT. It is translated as CASSDRKTQAEAFF.

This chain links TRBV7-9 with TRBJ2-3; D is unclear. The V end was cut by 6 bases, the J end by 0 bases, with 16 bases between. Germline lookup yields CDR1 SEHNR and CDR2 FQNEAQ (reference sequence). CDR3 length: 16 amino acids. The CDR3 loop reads CASSLLGRRSTDTQYF. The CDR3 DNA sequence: TGTGCCAGCAGTTTGTTGGGCAGACGTAGCACAGATACGCAGTATTTT. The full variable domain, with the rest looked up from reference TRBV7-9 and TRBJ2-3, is DTGVSQNPRHKITKRGQNVTFRCDPISEHNRLYWYRQTLGQGPEFLTYFQNEAQLEKSRLLSDRFSAERPKGSFSTLEIQRTEQGDSAMYLCASSLLGRRSTDTQYFGPGTRLTVL.

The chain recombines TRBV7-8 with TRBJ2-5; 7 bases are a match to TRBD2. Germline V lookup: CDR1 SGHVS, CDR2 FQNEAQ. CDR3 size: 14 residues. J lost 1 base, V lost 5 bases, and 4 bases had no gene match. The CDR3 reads CASSLGLVQETQYF. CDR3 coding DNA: TGTGCCAGCAGCCTAGGACTAGTCCAAGAGACCCAGTACTTC. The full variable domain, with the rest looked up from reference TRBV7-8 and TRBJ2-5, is GAGVSQSPRYKVAKRGQDVALRCDPISGHVSLFWYQQALGQGPEFLTYFQNEAQLDKSGLPSDRFFAERPEGSVSTLKIQRTQQEDSAVYLCASSLGLVQETQYFGPGTRLLVL.

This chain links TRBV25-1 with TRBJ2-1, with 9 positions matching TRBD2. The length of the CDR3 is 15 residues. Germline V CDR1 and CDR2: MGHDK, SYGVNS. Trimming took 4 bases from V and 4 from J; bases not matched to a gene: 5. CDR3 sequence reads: CASSVLAGMYNEQFF. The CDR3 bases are TGTGCCAGCAGTGTCCTAGCGGGGATGTACAATGAGCAGTTCTTC.

CDR3 nucleotides: TGTGCCAGTAGTGTCGGGAGACAAGAGACCCAGTACTTC. Translation gives CASSVGRQETQYF. The chain is built from TRBV19 and TRBJ2-5; D might be TRBD2 (6 bases). V was shortened by 5 bases and J by 2 bases, with 9 bases between the two germline ends. Germline loops: CDR1 LNHDA, CDR2 SQIVND (reference sequence). The CDR3 extends over 13 amino acids.

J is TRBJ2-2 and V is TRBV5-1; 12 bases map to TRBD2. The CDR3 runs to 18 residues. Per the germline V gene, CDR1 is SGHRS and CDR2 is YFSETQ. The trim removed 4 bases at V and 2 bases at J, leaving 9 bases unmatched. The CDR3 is CASSPRGLAGGNTGELFF. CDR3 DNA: TGCGCCAGCAGCCCCCGGGGACTAGCGGGCGGAAACACCGGGGAGCTGTTTTTT.

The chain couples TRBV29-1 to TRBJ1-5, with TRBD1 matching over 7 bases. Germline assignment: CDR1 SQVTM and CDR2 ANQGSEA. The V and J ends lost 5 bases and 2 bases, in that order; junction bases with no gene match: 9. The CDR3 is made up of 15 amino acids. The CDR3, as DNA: TGCAGCGTTTCGGAGACAGGGTTTCGCAATCAGCCCCAGCATTTT. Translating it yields CSVSETGFRNQPQHF.

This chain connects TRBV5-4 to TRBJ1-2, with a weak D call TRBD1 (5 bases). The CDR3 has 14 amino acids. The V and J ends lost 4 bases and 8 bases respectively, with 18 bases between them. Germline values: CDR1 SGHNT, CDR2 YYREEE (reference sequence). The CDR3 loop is CASSPLGGVEGYTF. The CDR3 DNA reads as TGTGCCAGCAGCCCCCTTGGGGGGGTGGAGGGCTACACCTTC.